The T cell receptor (beta chain) under discussion was sequenced for a study of blood T cell repertoires in COVID-19. Across the whole study: Researchers got acute and convalescent COVID-19 samples from the United States, Italy and Spain. Sample material is recorded as cDNA or gDNA derived from T cells, B-cell-depleted T cells, or PBMCs.

The CDR3 runs 15 residues. V was trimmed by 5 bases and J by 0 bases, leaving 13 bases between them. The germline gives CDR1 SGHTA, CDR2 FQGNSA. Sequencing was performed with immunoSEQ multiplex PCR; in TCRdb, only in-frame clones are kept and a portion is missing. The data show hundreds of thousands of clones, 90% seen once. This chain links TRBV7-2 with TRBJ1-2; D is uncertain. The sequence was collected from a woman in her late teens or twenties with acute COVID-19. Sequencing was performed on PBMCs or T cells enriched from blood (not recorded which). The CDR3 region is CASSPVGLSNYGYTF. DNA for the CDR3: TGTGCCAGCAGCCCTGTTGGGCTTTCTAACTATGGCTACACCTTC.